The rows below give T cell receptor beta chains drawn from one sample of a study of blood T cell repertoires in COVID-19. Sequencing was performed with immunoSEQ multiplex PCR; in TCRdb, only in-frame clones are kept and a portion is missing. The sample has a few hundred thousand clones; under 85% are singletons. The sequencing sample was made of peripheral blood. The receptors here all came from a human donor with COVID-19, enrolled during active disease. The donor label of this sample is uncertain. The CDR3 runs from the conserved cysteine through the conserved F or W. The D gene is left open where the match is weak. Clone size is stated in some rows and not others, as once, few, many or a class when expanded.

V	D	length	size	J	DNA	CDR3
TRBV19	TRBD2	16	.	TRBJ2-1	TGTGCCAGTAGTATAAGTCTAGCGGAAGGCGGGAATGAGCAGTTCTTC	CASSISLAEGGNEQFF
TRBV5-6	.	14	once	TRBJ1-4	TGTGCCAGCAGCTCAGGACTGGTAACTGAAAAACTGTTTTTT	CASSSGLVTEKLFF
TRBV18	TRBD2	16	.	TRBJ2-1	TGTGCCAGCTCACCACTGGGCGGGAGGGCCGACAATGAGCAGTTCTTC	CASSPLGGRADNEQFF
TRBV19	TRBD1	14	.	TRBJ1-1	TGTGCCAGTAGGCGGACAGGGGAGAACACTGAAGCTTTCTTT	CASRRTGENTEAFF
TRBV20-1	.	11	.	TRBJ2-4	TGCAGTGCTCCCCTCGAGGGCATTCAGTACTTC	CSAPLEGIQYF
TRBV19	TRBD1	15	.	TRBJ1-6	TGTGCCAGTAGTATAGAGGGGGACAGCGTTTTTCCCCTCCACTTT	CASSIEGDSVFPLHF
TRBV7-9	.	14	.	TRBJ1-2	TGTGCCAGCAGCCCATCCGGGACAACCTATGGCTACACCTTC	CASSPSGTTYGYTF
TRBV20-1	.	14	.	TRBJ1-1	TGCAGTGCTAGTGTCCCGGGAACGAACACTGAAGCTTTCTTT	CSASVPGTNTEAFF
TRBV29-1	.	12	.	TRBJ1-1	TGCAGCGTTGACCAACAGGGCCCTGAAGCTTTCTTT	CSVDQQGPEAFF
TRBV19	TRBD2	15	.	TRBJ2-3	TGTGCCAGTAGGAATTCGGCGGGAGCGACAGATACGCAGTATTTT	CASRNSAGATDTQYF
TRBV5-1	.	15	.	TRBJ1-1	TGCGCCAGCAGCTTGGAGGTAGGCCCTGAGGCTGAAGCTTTCTTT	CASSLEVGPEAEAFF
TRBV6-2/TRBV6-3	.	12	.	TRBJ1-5	TGTGCCAGCAGTACCCCAGGTCAGCCCCAGCATTTT	CASSTPGQPQHF
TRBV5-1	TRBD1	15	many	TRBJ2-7	TGCGCCAGCAGCTTTGGGACAGGGGGATACTACGAGCAGTACTTC	CASSFGTGGYYEQYF
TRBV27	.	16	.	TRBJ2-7	TGTGCCAGCAGTTTAGCCCCGGGACACCAGTCGAGAGAGCAGTACTTC	CASSLAPGHQSREQYF
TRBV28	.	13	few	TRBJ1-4	TGTGCCAGCAGGTTCGACTTTAATGAAAAACTGTTTTTT	CASRFDFNEKLFF
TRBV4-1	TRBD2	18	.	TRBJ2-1	TGCGCCAGCAGCCAAGAGGGTAGCGGGCATCCCTCCTACAATGAGCAGTTCTTC	CASSQEGSGHPSYNEQFF
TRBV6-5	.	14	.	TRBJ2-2	TGTGCCAGCAGTTACGGAGGGGCGGTCGGGGAGCTGTTTTTT	CASSYGGAVGELFF
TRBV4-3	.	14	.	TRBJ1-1	TGCGCCAGCAGCCAAGGAAACAGCTTTCGGGGAGCTTTCTTT	CASSQGNSFRGAFF
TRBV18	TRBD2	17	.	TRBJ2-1	TGTGCCAGCTCCCCAGAGATTACTAGCGGGATAATAAATGAGCAGTTCTTC	CASSPEITSGIINEQFF
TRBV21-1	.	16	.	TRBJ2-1	TGTGCCAGCAGCACCCTCGGACTAGCGGAGTACAATGAGCAGTTCTTC	CASSTLGLAEYNEQFF
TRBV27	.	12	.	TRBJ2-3	TGTGCCAGCAGCCAGAGCACAGATACGCAGTATTTT	CASSQSTDTQYF
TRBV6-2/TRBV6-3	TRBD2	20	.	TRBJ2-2	TGTGCCAGCAGTCCAACTGACACATCGTACACTACTAGCGGCACCGGGGAGCTGTTTTTT	CASSPTDTSYTTSGTGELFF
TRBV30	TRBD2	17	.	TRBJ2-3	TGTGCCTGGAGTGTTGGCGCTAGCGGGTATTCCACAGATACGCAGTATTTT	CAWSVGASGYSTDTQYF
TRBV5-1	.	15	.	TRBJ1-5	TGCGCCAGCAGCTTGGACGCAGGGAGCAATCAGCCCCAGCATTTT	CASSLDAGSNQPQHF
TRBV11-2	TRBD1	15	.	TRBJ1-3	TGTGCCAGCAGCTGGGACAGGGCTGTTGGAAACACCATATATTTT	CASSWDRAVGNTIYF
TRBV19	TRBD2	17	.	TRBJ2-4	TGTGCCAGTAGCCCAACAACGGGACTAGCGGGGGAAAACATTCAGTACTTC	CASSPTTGLAGENIQYF
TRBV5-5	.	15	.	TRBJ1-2	TGTGCCAGCAGCTTACATGGACCCGGGAGGGGTGACTACACCTTC	CASSLHGPGRGDYTF
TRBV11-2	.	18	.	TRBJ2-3	TGTGCCAGCAGCTTAGAGGGGAGAGTCGGTACTTTCACAGATACGCAGTATTTT	CASSLEGRVGTFTDTQYF